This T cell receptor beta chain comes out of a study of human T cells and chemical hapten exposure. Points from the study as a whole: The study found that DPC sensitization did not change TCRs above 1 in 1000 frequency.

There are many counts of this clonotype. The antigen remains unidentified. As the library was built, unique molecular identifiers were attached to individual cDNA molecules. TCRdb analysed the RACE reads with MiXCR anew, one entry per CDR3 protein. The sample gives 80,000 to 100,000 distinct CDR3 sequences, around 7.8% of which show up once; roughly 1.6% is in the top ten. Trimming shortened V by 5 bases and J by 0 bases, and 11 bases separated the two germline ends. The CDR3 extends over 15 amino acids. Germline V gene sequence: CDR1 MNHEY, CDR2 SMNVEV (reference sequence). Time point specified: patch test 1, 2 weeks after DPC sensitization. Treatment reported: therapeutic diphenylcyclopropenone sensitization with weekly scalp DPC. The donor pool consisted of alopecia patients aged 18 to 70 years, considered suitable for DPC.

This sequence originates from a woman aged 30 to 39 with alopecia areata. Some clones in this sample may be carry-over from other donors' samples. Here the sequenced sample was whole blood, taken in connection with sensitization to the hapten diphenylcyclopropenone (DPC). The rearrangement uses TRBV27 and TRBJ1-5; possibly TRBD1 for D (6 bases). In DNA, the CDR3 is TGTGCCAGCAGTGCACAGGGATTTAGCAATCAGCCCCAGCATTTT. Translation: CASSAQGFSNQPQHF.